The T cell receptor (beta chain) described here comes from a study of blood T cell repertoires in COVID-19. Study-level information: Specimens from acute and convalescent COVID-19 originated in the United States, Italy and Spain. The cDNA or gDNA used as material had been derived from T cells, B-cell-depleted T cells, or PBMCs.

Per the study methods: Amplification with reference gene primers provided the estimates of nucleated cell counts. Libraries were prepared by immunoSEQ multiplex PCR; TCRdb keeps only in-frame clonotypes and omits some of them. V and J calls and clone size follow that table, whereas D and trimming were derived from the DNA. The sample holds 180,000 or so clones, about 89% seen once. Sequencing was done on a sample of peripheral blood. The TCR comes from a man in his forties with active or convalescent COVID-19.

CDR3 protein: CASSQDVRSNTEAFF. The CDR3 bases are TGCGCCAGCAGCCAAGATGTACGGTCGAACACTGAAGCTTTCTTT. The chain combines TRBV4-1 with TRBJ1-1; D unresolved. This CDR3 spans 15 amino acids. Trimming took off 0 bases at V and 1 base at J, with 9 bases between the two ends. Germline CDR1 is MGHRA and CDR2 is YSYEKL.